The text below deals with one TCR beta chain. CDR1 is SGHTA, CDR2 FQGNSA, per germline. V gave up 3 bases and J gave up 1 base, with 9 bases separating them. The CDR3 sequence is 14 residues long. The data derive from a study of blood T cell repertoires in COVID-19. About the study: From the United States, Italy and Spain came samples of acute and convalescent COVID-19. Sources were T cells, B-cell-depleted T cells, or PBMCs; the material itself was cDNA or gDNA.

As originally analysed: Amplification of reference gene primers provided the estimated nucleated cell counts. Profiling relied on immunoSEQ multiplex PCR, and the TCRdb table lists in-frame clones only, not all of them. That table gives V, J and clone size, and the DNA gave D and trimming. The table shows more than 70,000 clones, with 77% occurring only once. This chain links TRBV7-2 with TRBJ1-1; weak D call: TRBD1 (5 bases). The sequenced sample consisted of peripheral blood. The sequence was collected from a human donor in a cohort sampled during active COVID-19. DNA for the CDR3: TGTGCCAGCAGCTTCCCTACAGGGAACACTGAAGCTTTCTTT. This encodes CASSFPTGNTEAFF.